Below, one T cell receptor (beta chain) is given with its context. This clonotype is classified as medium-sized (0.01 to 0.1%). No antigen is known for it. Base qualities are not at hand, and no much larger clone is one base apart. CDR1 and CDR2, per the germline V gene (reference sequence), are SEHNR and FQNEAQ. The CDR3, cysteine through phenylalanine, is 15 amino acids long. Left in the record is the CDR3 DNA by itself, 45 bases read in frame from the first base. V is trimmed back by 5 bases and J by 8 bases, and the junction contains 10 bases that no gene match accounts for. The source of the sample is a study (dated by TCRdb to between 2016 and 2019). For the wider study: To characterize human CD8+ TCR repertoires that recognize immunodominant viral antigens, the researchers relied on sequence and structural analyses.

TCRdb shows the sequencer as Illumina HiSeq 2500. The raw public data were reprocessed by TCRdb itself: fastp quality trimming at Q25, MiXCR clonotype calling, in-frame beta chains only. Every entry covers one CDR3 protein and lists the most common genes and DNA from its rows. This sample gives fewer than 2,000 distinct CDR3 sequences in total; 25% to 35% of them show up just once. The top ten constitute approximately 6.1% of the sample. General study outcomes and caveats: The CD8+ TCR repertoires specific to different immunodominant viral antigens were reported to be highly diverse and distinct from one another.

The source of this sequence is a female donor. This chain joins TRBV7-9 to TRBJ2-1, with 9 middle bases fitting TRBD1. The sample comprised CD8+ T cells (not recorded whether cultured). The sequenced DNA: TGTGCCAGCAGCGCCCGGGACAGGGTGGTAGATGAGCAGTTCTTC. Translated, this gives CASSARDRVVDEQFF.